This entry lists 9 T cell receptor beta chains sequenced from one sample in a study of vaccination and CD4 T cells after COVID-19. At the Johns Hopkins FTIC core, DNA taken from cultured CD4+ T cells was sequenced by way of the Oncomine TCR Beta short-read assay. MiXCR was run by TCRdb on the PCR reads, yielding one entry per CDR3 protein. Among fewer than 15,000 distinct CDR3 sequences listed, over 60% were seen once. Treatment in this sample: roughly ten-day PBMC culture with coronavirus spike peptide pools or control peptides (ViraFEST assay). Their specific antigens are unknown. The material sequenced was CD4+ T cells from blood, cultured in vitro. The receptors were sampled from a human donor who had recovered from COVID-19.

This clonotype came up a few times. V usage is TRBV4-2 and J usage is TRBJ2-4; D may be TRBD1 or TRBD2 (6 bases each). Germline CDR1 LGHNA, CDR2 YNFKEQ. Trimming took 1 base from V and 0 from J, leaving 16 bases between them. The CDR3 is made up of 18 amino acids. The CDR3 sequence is CASSQVGRGDQAKNIQYF. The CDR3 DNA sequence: TGTGCCAGCAGCCAAGTCGGAAGGGGGGATCAAGCCAAAAACATTCAGTACTTC.

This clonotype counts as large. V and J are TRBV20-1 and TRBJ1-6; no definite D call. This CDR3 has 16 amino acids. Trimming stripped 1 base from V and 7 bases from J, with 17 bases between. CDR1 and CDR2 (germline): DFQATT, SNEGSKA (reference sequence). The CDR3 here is CSARGITSGANSPLHF. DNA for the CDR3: TGCAGTGCTAGAGGTATTACCTCGGGAGCGAATTCACCCCTCCACTTT.

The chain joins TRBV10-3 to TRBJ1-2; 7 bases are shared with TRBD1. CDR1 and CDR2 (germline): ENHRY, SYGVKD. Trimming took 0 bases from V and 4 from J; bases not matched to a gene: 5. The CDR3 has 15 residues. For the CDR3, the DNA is TGTGCCATCAGTGAGTCGACAGGGATAGGCTATGGCTACACCTTC. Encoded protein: CAISESTGIGYGYTF.

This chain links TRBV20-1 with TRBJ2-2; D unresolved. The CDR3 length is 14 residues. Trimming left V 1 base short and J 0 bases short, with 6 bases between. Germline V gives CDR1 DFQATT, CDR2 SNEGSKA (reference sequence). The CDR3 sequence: CSARALANTGELFF. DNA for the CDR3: TGCAGTGCTAGAGCGCTAGCGAACACCGGGGAGCTGTTTTTT.

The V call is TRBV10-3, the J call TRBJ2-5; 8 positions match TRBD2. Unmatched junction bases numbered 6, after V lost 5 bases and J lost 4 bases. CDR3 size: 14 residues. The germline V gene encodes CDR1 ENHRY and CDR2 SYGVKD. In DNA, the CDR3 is TGTGCCATCAGTACCACAGCGGGAGTAGAGACCCAGTACTTC. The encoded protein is CAISTTAGVETQYF.

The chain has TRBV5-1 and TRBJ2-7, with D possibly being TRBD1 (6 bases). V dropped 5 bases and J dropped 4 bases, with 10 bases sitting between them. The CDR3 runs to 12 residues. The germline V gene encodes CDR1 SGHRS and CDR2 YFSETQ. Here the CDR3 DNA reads TGCGCCAGCAGGGGGACATCTTACGAGCAGTACTTC. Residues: CASRGTSYEQYF.

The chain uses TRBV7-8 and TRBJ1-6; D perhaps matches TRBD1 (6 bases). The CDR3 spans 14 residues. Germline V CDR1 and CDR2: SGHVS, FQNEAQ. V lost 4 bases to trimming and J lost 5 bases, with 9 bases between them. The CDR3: CASSWDNHNSPLHF. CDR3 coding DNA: TGTGCCAGCAGCTGGGACAATCATAATTCACCCCTCCACTTT.

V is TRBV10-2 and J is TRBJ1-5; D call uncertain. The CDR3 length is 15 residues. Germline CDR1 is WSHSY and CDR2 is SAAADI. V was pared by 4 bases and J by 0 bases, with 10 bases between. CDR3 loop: CASSVEGLSNQPQHF. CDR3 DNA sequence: TGCGCCAGCAGTGTGGAAGGGCTTAGCAATCAGCCCCAGCATTTT.

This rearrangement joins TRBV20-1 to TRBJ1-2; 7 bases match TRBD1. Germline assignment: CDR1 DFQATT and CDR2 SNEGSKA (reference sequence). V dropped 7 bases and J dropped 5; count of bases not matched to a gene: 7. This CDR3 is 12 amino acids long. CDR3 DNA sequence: TGCAGTGTTAACAGGGGCGGGTATGGCTACACCTTC. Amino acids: CSVNRGGYGYTF.